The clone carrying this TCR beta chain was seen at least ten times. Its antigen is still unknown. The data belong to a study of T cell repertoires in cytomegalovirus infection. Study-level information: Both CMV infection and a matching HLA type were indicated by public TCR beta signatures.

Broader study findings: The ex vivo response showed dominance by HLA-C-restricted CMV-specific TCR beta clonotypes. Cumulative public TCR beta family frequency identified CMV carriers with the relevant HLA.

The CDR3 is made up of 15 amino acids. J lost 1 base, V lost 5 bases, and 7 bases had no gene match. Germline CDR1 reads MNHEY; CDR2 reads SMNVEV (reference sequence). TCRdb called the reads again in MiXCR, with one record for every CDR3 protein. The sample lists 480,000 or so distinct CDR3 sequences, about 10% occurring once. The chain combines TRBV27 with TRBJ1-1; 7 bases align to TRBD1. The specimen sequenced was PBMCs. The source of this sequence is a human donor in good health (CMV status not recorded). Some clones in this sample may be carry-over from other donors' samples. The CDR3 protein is CASSPRTGPNTEAFF. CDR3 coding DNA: TGTGCCAGCAGTCCCAGGACAGGACCGAACACTGAAGCTTTCTTT.